Presented here are 25 T cell receptor beta chains from one specimen sequenced in a study of T cells in Graves' hyperthyroidism and ophthalmopathy. Researchers amplified the TCR beta CDR3 regions from RNA transcripts. A first-round RT-PCR of the TCR CDR3 used the HTBI primer set. TCRdb reanalysed the multiplex PCR reads using MiXCR and keeps one entry per CDR3 protein. The sample records 400,000 to 600,000 distinct CDR3 sequences, roughly 16% being singletons. Sequenced material: blood. Every receptor here comes from a woman aged 25 to 39 with Graves' ophthalmopathy.

This chain joins TRBV4-3 and TRBJ2-5; D not certain. From germline, CDR1 is LGHNA and CDR2 YSLEER. The V end lost 1 base, the J end lost 5 bases, and 11 bases lay between the germline ends. This CDR3 contains 14 residues. Here the CDR3 DNA reads TGCGCCAGCAGCCAAGGCGCAGGTCCGGAGACCCAGTACTTC. Protein: CASSQGAGPETQYF.

The J gene is TRBJ2-2, the V gene TRBV29-1; 11 nucleotides agree with TRBD2. CDR1 and CDR2 (germline): SQVTM, ANQGSEA. The V segment lost 6 bases and the J segment 4 bases; nucleotides outside the gene matches: 10. CDR3 length equals 16 residues. The CDR3 reads CSVPNLAGGSTGELFF. Written as DNA, the CDR3 is TGCAGCGTCCCAAACTTAGCGGGAGGGAGCACCGGGGAGCTGTTTTTT.

This clonotype was counted only a few times. This CDR3 is CASSLSSSGVGNEQFF. The CDR3 DNA reads as TGTGCCAGCAGCTTAAGCTCGTCGGGAGTAGGGAATGAGCAGTTCTTC. The chain links TRBV7-2 to TRBJ2-1; D may be TRBD2 (6 bases). The germline CDR1 and CDR2 sequences are SGHTA and FQGNSA. This CDR3 comprises 16 residues. V lost 2 bases and J lost 7, with 18 bases in between.

In this sample, this clonotype turned up many times. This chain joins TRBV20-1 and TRBJ2-1, with 11 bases identical to TRBD2. V lost 1 base to trimming and J lost 5 bases; unmatched junction nucleotides: 7. Germline V lookup: CDR1 DFQATT, CDR2 SNEGSKA (reference sequence). This CDR3 is built from 16 residues. The DNA of the CDR3 is TGCAGTGCTAGAGCCGTGGGACTAGCGGACGACAATGAGCAGTTCTTC. Amino acids: CSARAVGLADDNEQFF.

CDR3 DNA: TGTGCCAGCAGCTTAGGGCGGGAGAACTACAATGAGCAGTTCTTC. Its translation is CASSLGRENYNEQFF. V usage is TRBV11-2 and J usage is TRBJ2-1; 7 bases line up with TRBD2. Germline loops: CDR1 SGHAT, CDR2 FQNNGV. The CDR3 runs to 15 residues. V gave up 1 base and J gave up 3 bases; unmatched junction bases: 3.

The CDR3 DNA follows: TGTGCCGCTAGAACAGGGATTTTGATGAACACTGAAGCTTTCTTT. Translated: CAARTGILMNTEAFF. The V gene is TRBV24-1, the J gene TRBJ1-1, with D tentatively TRBD1 (6 bases). V lost 12 bases and J 0 bases, leaving 19 bases between the germline ends. The germline gives CDR1 KGHDR, CDR2 SFDVKD. The CDR3 loop spans 15 amino acids.

This clonotype was picked up many times. V usage is TRBV20-1 and J usage is TRBJ2-2; D not certain. Germline V lookup: CDR1 DFQATT, CDR2 SNEGSKA (reference sequence). The CDR3 is made up of 13 amino acids. The germline V and J ends were trimmed by 2 bases and 2 bases, with 6 bases remaining between them. In DNA, the CDR3 is TGCAGTGCTAGAACCTCAAACACCGGGGAGCTGTTTTTT. This codes for CSARTSNTGELFF.

This clonotype was detected a few times. The chain links TRBV6-2 or TRBV6-3 to TRBJ2-2; D is tentatively TRBD1 or TRBD2 (7 bases each). Germline CDR1 is MNHEY and CDR2 is SVGEGT. This CDR3 region has 15 residues. V was pared by 2 bases and J by 6 bases, with 13 bases between. Here the CDR3 DNA reads TGTGCCAGCAGTTACGGGGCAGGGGGGGCCGGGGAGCTGTTTTTT. Protein: CASSYGAGGAGELFF.

The chain has TRBV12-3 or TRBV12-4 and TRBJ2-7; 14 bases fit TRBD2. Unmatched junction bases numbered 8, after V lost 1 base and J lost 0 bases. This CDR3 has 19 residues. The CDR3: CASSLDTGGLAGDSYEQYF. The CDR3, as DNA: TGTGCCAGCAGTTTAGACACGGGGGGACTAGCGGGAGACTCCTACGAGCAGTACTTC.

In its sample, this clonotype was seen many times. The chain is built from TRBV20-1 and TRBJ2-2; TRBD1 agrees at 8 bases. With 3 bases clipped from V and 2 bases from J, the junction kept 8 bases outside the gene matches. CDR1 and CDR2 from the germline V gene are DFQATT and SNEGSKA (reference sequence). This CDR3 is 16 amino acids long. The CDR3 reads CSASPLDRGNTGELFF. The CDR3 DNA is TGCAGTGCTAGTCCCCTTGACAGGGGAAACACCGGGGAGCTGTTTTTT.

This clonotype appeared many times. This chain links TRBV7-8 with TRBJ1-4; D is perhaps TRBD1 (5 bases). Between the trimmed V and J ends, which lost 3 bases and 8 bases, there was a span of 13 bases. Germline V gene sequence: CDR1 SGHVS, CDR2 FQNEAQ. This CDR3 contains 14 residues. The CDR3 region has the DNA TGTGCCAGCAGCTTGCTCGAACGGGGCGAAAAACTGTTTTTT. This codes for CASSLLERGEKLFF.

The table lists this clonotype with many counts. The rearrangement uses TRBV7-2 and TRBJ2-6; D gene uncertain. V lost 6 bases and J lost 2, with 5 bases in between. The CDR3 covers 13 residues. Per germline, CDR1 SGHTA and CDR2 FQGNSA. CDR3 loop: CASRGPGANVLTF. CDR3 coding DNA: TGTGCCAGCAGAGGCCCTGGGGCCAACGTCCTGACTTTC.

This clonotype turned up a few times. The V gene is TRBV12-3 or TRBV12-4, the J gene TRBJ2-5; TRBD1 agrees at 9 bases. Losses at the gene ends were 6 bases for V and 4 bases for J; bases not matched to a gene: 15. The CDR3 has 17 residues. CDR3 sequence (DNA): TGTGCCAGCAGGCGCGGAGGGACAGGGCAACTCGGAGAGACCCAGTACTTC. It codes for CASRRGGTGQLGETQYF.

A few counts support this clonotype. CDR3 region: CSASIWDNEQFF. DNA of the CDR3: TGCAGTGCTAGTATTTGGGACAATGAGCAGTTCTTC. The gene calls are TRBV20-1 and TRBJ2-1; no reliable D call. Per the germline V gene, CDR1 is DFQATT and CDR2 is SNEGSKA (reference sequence). The germline V and J ends were trimmed by 3 bases and 5 bases, with 8 bases remaining between them. The CDR3 length is 12 residues.

This clonotype showed up many times. The V and J genes are TRBV2 and TRBJ1-2; the D gene is possibly TRBD1 (5 bases). Germline assignment: CDR1 SNHLY and CDR2 FYNNEI. The CDR3 totals 14 residues. V was clipped by 9 bases and J by 0 bases, with 14 bases between them. CDR3 DNA sequence: TGTGCCAGTACTATTGGGGGGGCTAACTATGGCTACACCTTC. It specifies CASTIGGANYGYTF.

This clonotype was found once. The rearrangement links TRBV25-1 to TRBJ2-2; D gene unclear. V was cut by 3 bases and J by 4 bases, with 3 bases left in between. This CDR3 comprises 12 residues. Germline values: CDR1 MGHDK, CDR2 SYGVNS. DNA for the CDR3: TGTGCCAGCAGTGAGCCCACCGGGGAGCTGTTTTTT. Protein sequence: CASSEPTGELFF.

This clonotype was observed a few times. The V gene is TRBV12-3 or TRBV12-4, the J gene TRBJ2-7, with 11 nucleotides matching TRBD2. The CDR3 has 15 amino acids. The V gene end was trimmed by 6 bases and the J gene end by 7 bases; junction bases not matched to a gene: 11. The CDR3 bases are TGTGCCAGCAGACCAACTAGCGGGAGTACCGGGGAGCAGTACTTC. This translates into CASRPTSGSTGEQYF.

This clonotype was seen repeatedly, ten times or more. The chain couples TRBV6-1 to TRBJ1-1; TRBD1 might be the D (5 bases). In germline, CDR1 is MNHNS, CDR2 SASEGT. Trimming shortened V by 3 bases and J by 3 bases, and 11 bases separated the two germline ends. CDR3 length equals 14 residues. CDR3 amino acids: CASSDWGVYTEAFF. The DNA of the CDR3 is TGTGCCAGCAGTGATTGGGGCGTGTACACTGAAGCTTTCTTT.

Many counts were recorded for this clonotype. This rearrangement joins TRBV5-1 to TRBJ1-3, with D perhaps matching TRBD1 (5 bases). The CDR3 consists of 13 residues. With 5 bases removed from V and 4 bases from J, the gap between germline ends came to 10 bases. Germline V CDR1 and CDR2: SGHRS, YFSETQ. The CDR3 DNA reads as TGCGCCAGCAGTCCAGGGTACGGAAACACCATATATTTT. This codes for CASSPGYGNTIYF.

In nucleotides, the CDR3 is TGTGCCATCAGTTCGGGACAGAGCACAGATACGCAGTATTTT. Its translation is CAISSGQSTDTQYF. The rearrangement uses TRBV10-3 and TRBJ2-3, with 7 bases identical to TRBD1. The V and J ends lost 5 bases and 0 bases, in that order; junction bases with no gene match: 2. This CDR3 has 14 amino acids. The germline V gene encodes CDR1 ENHRY and CDR2 SYGVKD.

The sample holds many counts of this clonotype. V gene TRBV20-1 combines with J gene TRBJ2-5; 8 bases are a match to TRBD2. This CDR3 contains 12 residues. The trim removed 2 bases at V and 4 bases at J, leaving 0 bases unmatched. Per germline, CDR1 DFQATT and CDR2 SNEGSKA (reference sequence). The CDR3 loop reads CSARLAGETQYF. The CDR3, as DNA: TGCAGTGCTAGACTAGCGGGAGAGACCCAGTACTTC.

The V call is TRBV19, the J call TRBJ2-7, with D possibly being TRBD1 or TRBD2 (5 bases each). The CDR3 loop spans 13 amino acids. V was shortened by 5 bases and J by 3 bases, with 11 bases between the two germline ends. The germline V gene encodes CDR1 LNHDA and CDR2 SQIVND (reference sequence). The CDR3 DNA sequence: TGTGCCAGTAGTTCAGGGCGGGTCTACGAGCAGTACTTC. Residues: CASSSGRVYEQYF. The full variable domain, its missing parts supplied by reference TRBV19 and TRBJ2-7, is DGGITQSPKYLFRKEGQNVTLSCEQNLNHDAMYWYRQDPGQGLRLIYYSQIVNDFQKGDIAEGYSVSREKKESFPLTVTSAQKNPTAFYLCASSSGRVYEQYFGPGTRLTVT.

Points on this clonotype: A much larger clone lies one base from this, so it may be a read error. V usage is TRBV12-3 or TRBV12-4 and J usage is TRBJ2-1, with D possibly being TRBD2 (6 bases). The V and J ends lost 6 bases and 4 bases respectively, with 22 bases between them. The length of the CDR3 is 17 residues. The chain's CDR3 is CASSPPELALHYNEQFF. The CDR3 DNA follows: TGTGCCAGCAGCCCACCCGAACTAGCCCTACATTACAATGAGCAGTTCTTC.

The rearrangement uses TRBV20-1 and TRBJ2-7; 7 nucleotides line up with TRBD2. CDR3 length: 14 amino acids. Germline V gives CDR1 DFQATT, CDR2 SNEGSKA (reference sequence). The V segment lost 6 bases and the J segment 0 bases; nucleotides outside the gene matches: 8. As DNA, the CDR3 is TGCAGTGCCCAGACTAGCCGTAACTCCTACGAGCAGTACTTC. This encodes CSAQTSRNSYEQYF.

The V call is TRBV12-3 or TRBV12-4, the J call TRBJ1-3, with TRBD1 matching 7 bases. The CDR3 totals 15 residues. Trimming cost V 7 bases and J 0 bases; bases outside gene matches: 6. CDR3 sequence (DNA): TGTGCCAGCATTGGACAGGAGGACTCTGGAAACACCATATATTTT. The encoded protein is CASIGQEDSGNTIYF.